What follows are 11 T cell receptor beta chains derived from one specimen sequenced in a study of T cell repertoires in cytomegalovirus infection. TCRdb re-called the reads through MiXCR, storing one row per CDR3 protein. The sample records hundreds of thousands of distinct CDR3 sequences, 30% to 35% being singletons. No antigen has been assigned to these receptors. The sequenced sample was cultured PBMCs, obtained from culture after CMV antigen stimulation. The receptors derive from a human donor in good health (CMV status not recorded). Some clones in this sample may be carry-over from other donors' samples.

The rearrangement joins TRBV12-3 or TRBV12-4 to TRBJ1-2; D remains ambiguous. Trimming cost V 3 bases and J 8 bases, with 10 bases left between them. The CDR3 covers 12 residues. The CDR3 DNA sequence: TGTGCCAGCAGTTTCAGTCCCCAGGGCTACACCTTC. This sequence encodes CASSFSPQGYTF.

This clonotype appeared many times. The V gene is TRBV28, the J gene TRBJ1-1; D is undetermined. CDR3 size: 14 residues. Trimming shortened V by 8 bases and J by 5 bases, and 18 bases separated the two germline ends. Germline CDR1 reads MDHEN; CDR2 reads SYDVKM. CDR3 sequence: CASYQRLSRTEAFF. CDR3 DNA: TGTGCCAGCTACCAACGGTTGTCTCGGACTGAAGCTTTCTTT. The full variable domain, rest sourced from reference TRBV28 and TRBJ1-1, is DVKVTQSSRYLVKRTGEKVFLECVQDMDHENMFWYRQDPGLGLRLIYFSYDVKMKEKGDIPEGYSVSREKKERFSLILESASTNQTSMYLCASYQRLSRTEAFFGQGTRLTVV.

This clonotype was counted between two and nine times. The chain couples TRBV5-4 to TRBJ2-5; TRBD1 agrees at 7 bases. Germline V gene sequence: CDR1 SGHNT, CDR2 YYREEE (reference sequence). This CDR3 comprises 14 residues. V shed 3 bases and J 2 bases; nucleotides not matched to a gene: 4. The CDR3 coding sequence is TGTGCCAGCAGCTGGCCGGGACAGCAAGAGACCCAGTACTTC. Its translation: CASSWPGQQETQYF.

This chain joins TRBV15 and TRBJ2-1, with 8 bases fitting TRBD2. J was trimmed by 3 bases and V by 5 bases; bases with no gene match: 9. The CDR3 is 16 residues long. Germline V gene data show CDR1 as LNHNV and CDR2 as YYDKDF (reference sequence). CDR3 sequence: CATSGELAAVYNEQFF. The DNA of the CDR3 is TGTGCCACCAGCGGCGAACTAGCGGCCGTCTACAATGAGCAGTTCTTC.

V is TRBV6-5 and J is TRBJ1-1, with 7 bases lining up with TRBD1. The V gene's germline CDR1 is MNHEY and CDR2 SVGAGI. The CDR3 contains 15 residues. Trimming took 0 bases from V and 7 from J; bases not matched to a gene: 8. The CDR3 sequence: CASSYSMGQPYEAFF. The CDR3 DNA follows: TGTGCCAGCAGTTACTCGATGGGACAGCCTTATGAAGCTTTCTTT.

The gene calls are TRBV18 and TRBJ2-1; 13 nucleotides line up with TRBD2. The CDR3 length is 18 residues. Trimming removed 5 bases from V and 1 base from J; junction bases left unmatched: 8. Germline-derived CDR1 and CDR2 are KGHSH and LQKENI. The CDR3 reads CASSTTSGRVSSYNEQFF. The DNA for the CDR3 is TGTGCCAGCTCAACAACTAGCGGGAGGGTGAGTTCCTACAATGAGCAGTTCTTC. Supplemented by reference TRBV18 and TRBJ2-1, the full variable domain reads NAGVMQNPRHLVRRRGQEARLRCSPMKGHSHVYWYRQLPEEGLKFMVYLQKENIIDESGMPKERFSAEFPKEGPSILRIQQVVRGDSAAYFCASSTTSGRVSSYNEQFFGPGTRLTVL.

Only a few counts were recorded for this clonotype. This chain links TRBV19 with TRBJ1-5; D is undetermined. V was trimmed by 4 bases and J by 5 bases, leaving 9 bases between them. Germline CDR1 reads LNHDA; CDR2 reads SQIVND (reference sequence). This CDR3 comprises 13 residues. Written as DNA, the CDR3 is TGTGCCAGTAGTAGCAGGCCCGATCAGCCCCAGCATTTT. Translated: CASSSRPDQPQHF.

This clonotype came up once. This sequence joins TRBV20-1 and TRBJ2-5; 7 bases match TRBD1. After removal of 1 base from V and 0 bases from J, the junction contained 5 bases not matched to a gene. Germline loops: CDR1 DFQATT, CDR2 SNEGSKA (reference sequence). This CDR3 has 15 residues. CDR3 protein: CSARVGGTNQETQYF. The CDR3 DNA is TGCAGTGCTAGAGTAGGGGGCACCAACCAAGAGACCCAGTACTTC.

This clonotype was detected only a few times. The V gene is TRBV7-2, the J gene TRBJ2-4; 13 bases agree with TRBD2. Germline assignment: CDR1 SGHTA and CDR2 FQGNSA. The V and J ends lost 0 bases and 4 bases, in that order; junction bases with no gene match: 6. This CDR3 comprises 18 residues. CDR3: CASSLAGLAGEGKNIQYF. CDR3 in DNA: TGTGCCAGCAGCTTAGCCGGACTAGCGGGAGAGGGGAAAAACATTCAGTACTTC.

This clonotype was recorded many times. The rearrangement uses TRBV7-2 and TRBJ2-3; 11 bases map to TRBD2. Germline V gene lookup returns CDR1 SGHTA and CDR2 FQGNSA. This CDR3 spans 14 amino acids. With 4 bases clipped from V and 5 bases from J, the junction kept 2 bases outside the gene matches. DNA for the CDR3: TGTGCCAGCAGCTCCGGGACTAGCGGAGATACGCAGTATTTT. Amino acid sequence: CASSSGTSGDTQYF.

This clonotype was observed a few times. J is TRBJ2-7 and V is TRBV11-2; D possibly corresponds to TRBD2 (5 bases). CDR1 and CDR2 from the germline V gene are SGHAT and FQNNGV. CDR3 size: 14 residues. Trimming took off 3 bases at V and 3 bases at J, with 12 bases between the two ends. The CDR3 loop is CASSLRLAVYEQYF. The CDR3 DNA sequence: TGTGCCAGCAGCTTGCGTCTAGCTGTCTACGAGCAGTACTTC.